The clone carrying this TCR beta chain was seen a few times. The antigen remains undetermined. J lost 9 bases, V lost 4 bases, and 10 bases had no gene match. The CDR3 runs to 15 residues. From germline, CDR1 is LGHDT and CDR2 YNNKEL (reference sequence). The authors built TCR beta libraries using iRepertoire HTBI primers and Arm-PCR of CDR3 regions. TCRdb reprocessed the multiplex PCR reads via MiXCR and lists one record per CDR3 protein. The data show 400,000 to 500,000 distinct CDR3 sequences, about 17% seen once. The sample originates from a study of regulatory T cells in long-lasting Graves disease. General study findings and limits: Persistent disease favored TRBV28, TRBJ1-2 and TRBJ2-5. The persistent group shared 2,741 public clonotypes, more than the approximately 890 shared by new patients.

The time point here: newly diagnosed GD, antithyroid drugs for less than 3 months. RNA from PBMCs was the source of the TCR library. Separately, the same data were catalogued under a study of T cells in Graves' hyperthyroidism and ophthalmopathy. That source adds: Those patients with uncontrolled infection, other autoimmune disease, pregnancy or lactation were excluded. Within blood appeared most thyroid clonotypes that had expanded above 0.001.

The sequence was collected from a woman between 18 and 30 years old with Graves disease. Specimen: peripheral blood mononuclear cells (PBMCs), collected at new diagnosis, from a patient treated with antithyroid drugs. The chain has TRBV3-1 and TRBJ2-1, with TRBD2 identical over 9 bases. CDR3 sequence: CASSPAGGLGGEQFF. In DNA, the CDR3 is TGTGCCAGCAGCCCAGCGGGAGGCCTAGGCGGTGAGCAGTTCTTC.